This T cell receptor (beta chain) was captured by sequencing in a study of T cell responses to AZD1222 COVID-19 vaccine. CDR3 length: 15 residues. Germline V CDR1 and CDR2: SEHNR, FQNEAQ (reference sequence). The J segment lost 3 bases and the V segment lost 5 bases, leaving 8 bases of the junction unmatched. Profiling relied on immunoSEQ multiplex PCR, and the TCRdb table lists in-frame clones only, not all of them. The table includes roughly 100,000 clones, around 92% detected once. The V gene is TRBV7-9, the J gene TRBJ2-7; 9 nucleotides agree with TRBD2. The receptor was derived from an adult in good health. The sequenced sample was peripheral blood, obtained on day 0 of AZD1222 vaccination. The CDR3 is CASSRRSGSLYEQYF. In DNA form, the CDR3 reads TGTGCCAGCAGCCGACGTAGCGGGAGCCTCTACGAGCAGTACTTC.